Detailed here is one T cell receptor (beta chain). Its antigen is unknown. At one end the junction does not follow the germline gene, possibly because of a read error. The sample comes from a study of blood T cell repertoires in COVID-19 (dated by TCRdb to 2018 to 2020). For the study in its entirety: Collaborator samples came from the United States, Italy and Spain and covered acute and convalescent phases of COVID-19. HLA class I and class II types, where available, came from metadata supplied by the sample provider rather than from assay-based typing. Subjects who had been exposed to COVID-19, were actively infected with it, or had recovered from it provided the deeply sampled blood TCRbeta repertoires that made up the dataset. The material from the prospective study consisted of cDNA or gDNA derived from T cells, B-cell-depleted T cells, or PBMCs. Sample metadata almost always included a de-identified subject ID, COVID-19 status, age in years and sex. A freely available public database, intended as a resource for researchers studying the immune response to SARS-CoV-2, is where the repertoires were released. The samples were drawn from the first 160 participants of the ongoing ImmuneRACE study and from over a thousand subjects provided by 6 global collaborators.

The collaborating institutions used their own protocols to collect whole blood in K2EDTA tubes. For TCRbeta analysis, collaborator samples were shipped as frozen whole blood, as isolated PBMCs, or as DNA extracted from either sample type. Including the terminal cysteine and phenylalanine, the CDR3 comprises 15 residues. The entry retains the CDR3 DNA only, 45 bases that are in frame from base 1. CDR1 and CDR2 (SEHNR, FQNEAQ) derive from the germline V gene (reference sequence). The research as a whole found: The amount of clinical and demographic metadata varied by source and participant and was provided uncurated.

TCRbeta CDR3 regions were amplified from genomic DNA by means of the immunoSEQ Assay, a bias-controlled multiplex PCR. The source study handled its data this way. Nucleated cell counts per sample were estimated from amplification of reference gene primers within the assay. Sequence reads were collapsed and filtered to measure the absolute abundance of every unique TCRbeta CDR3 rearrangement. Productive Simpson clonality was computed per sample as the square root of Simpson's diversity index over productive rearrangements. The source is immuneACCESS, and TCRdb retained only in-frame sequences with V and J called. Part of the clones is not carried over; for the studies checked, unresolved V genes explain less than half of this, and the remainder is unexplained. V and J calls and clone size are those listed in that table; D and trimming were worked out from the DNA. Within this sample are over 150,000 clones, with roughly 80% of them counted one time only. The ten top clones hold about 7% of the sample.

This receptor chain uses TRBV7-9 and TRBJ2-7; confidence is insufficient to name the D gene. Sequencing was carried out using peripheral blood. The source of this sequence is a human donor in a cohort sampled during active COVID-19. The CDR3 protein is CLLWSDLAPPYEQYF. The nucleotides are TGCCTACTCTGGTCCGACTTAGCCCCTCCCTACGAGCAGTACTTC.